The present entry profiles one TCR beta chain with its context. Its target is unknown. This specimen belongs to a study of identical twins. Overall study results and limits: Beta out-of-frame sequences showed weaker excess sharing between twins. Insertions ran lower in abundant cord blood beta clonotypes, though not in memory repertoires.

The junction had 14 bases not matched to a gene; V was cut back by 1 base and J by 7 bases. Per the germline V gene, CDR1 is SGHTA and CDR2 is FQGNSA. This CDR3 is 17 amino acids long. A universal primer binding site was introduced by template switching. The final cDNA contained unique molecular identifiers. TCRdb processed the 5' RACE reads anew with MiXCR; each CDR3 protein has one entry. The sample shows about 200,000 distinct CDR3 sequences, more than 6.5% of them seen only once. The same sample was also studied in work on yellow fever vaccine responses in identical twins. Turning to that study: Twins' vaccine T cell response reportedly gave the appearance of partial convergence and partial personalization.

The chain has TRBV7-2 and TRBJ2-3; 7 bases are a match to TRBD2. The sequencing input was memory (CD45RO+) T cells sorted from blood. This receptor was taken from a young woman in good health. The CDR3 DNA follows: TGTGCCAGCAGCTTAGGGGGAGCGGGGATGTGGGTCTATACGCAGTATTTT. Residues: CASSLGGAGMWVYTQYF. Full variable domain (missing parts from reference TRBV7-2 and TRBJ2-3): GAGVSQSPSNKVTEKGKDVELRCDPISGHTALYWYRQSLGQGLEFLIYFQGNSAPDKSGLPSDRFSAERTGGSVSTLTIQRTQQEDSAVYLCASSLGGAGMWVYTQYFGPGTRLTVL.